These 2 T cell receptor beta chains came from one sample sequenced in a study of beta chain features in type 1 diabetes. Study-wide results and caveats: Shorter TCRB CDR3s, moderately but significantly so, marked every one of the four CD4+ subsets in Type 1 diabetes patients.

Expressed TCRB transcripts were sequenced, since all the RNA that had been isolated was reverse transcribed. Here immunoSEQ multiplex PCR was the method, and the copy in TCRdb shows in-frame clones only, minus some. The top ten hold 0.03% to 0.04% of the sample, which has more than 550,000 clones, about an eighth seen once. No cognate antigen is known for these TCRs. The sequencing sample was made of naive CD4+ T cells from blood. These receptors were taken from a man aged 18 to 35 with type 1 diabetes.

This clone has only a few counts. This chain uses TRBV6-6 with TRBJ2-5; D uncertain. CDR3 length equals 11 residues. Germline CDR1 reads MNHNY; CDR2 reads SVGAGI (reference sequence). The V end lost 10 bases, the J end lost 3 bases, and 9 bases lay between the germline ends. As DNA, the CDR3 is TGTGCCACCTGCAGGAAAGAGACCCAGTACTTC. It specifies CATCRKETQYF.

This clone was detected a few times. Other DNA sequences of this sample code for an identical CDR3. The chain employs TRBV7-2 and TRBJ2-3, with D tentatively TRBD1 or TRBD2 (5 bases each). The length of the CDR3 is 14 residues. The germline V gene encodes CDR1 SGHTA and CDR2 FQGNSA. Trimming left V 5 bases short and J 4 bases short, with 13 bases between. CDR3 sequence: CASSPTGGSDTQYF. For the CDR3, the DNA is TGTGCCAGCAGCCCCACTGGGGGTTCAGATACGCAGTATTTT.